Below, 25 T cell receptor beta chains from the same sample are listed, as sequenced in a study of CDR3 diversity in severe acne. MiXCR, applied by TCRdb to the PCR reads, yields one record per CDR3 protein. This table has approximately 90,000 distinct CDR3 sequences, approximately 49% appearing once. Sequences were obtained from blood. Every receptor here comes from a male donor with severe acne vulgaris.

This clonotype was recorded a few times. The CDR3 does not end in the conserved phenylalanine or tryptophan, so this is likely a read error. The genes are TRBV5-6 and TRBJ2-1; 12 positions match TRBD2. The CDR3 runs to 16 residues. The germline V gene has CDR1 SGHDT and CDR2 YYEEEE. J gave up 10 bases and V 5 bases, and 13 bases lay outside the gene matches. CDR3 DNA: TGTGCCAGCAGTCTTGGACTAGCGGGACACTACGACGAGCAGTTCCTC. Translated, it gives CASSLGLAGHYDEQFL.

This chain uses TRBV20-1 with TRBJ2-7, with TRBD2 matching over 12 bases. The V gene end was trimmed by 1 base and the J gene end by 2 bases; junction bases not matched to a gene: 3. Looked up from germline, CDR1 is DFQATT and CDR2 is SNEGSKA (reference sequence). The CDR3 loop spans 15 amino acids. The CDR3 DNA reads TGCAGTGCTAGAGGTGCTAGCGGGGGGGCCTACGAGCAGTACTTC. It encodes CSARGASGGAYEQYF.

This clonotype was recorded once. In DNA, the CDR3 is TGCAGCGCAACTCCCCCGGGGAGGGACACTGAAGCTTTCTTT. It yields the protein CSATPPGRDTEAFF. This sequence joins TRBV20-1 and TRBJ1-1; D remains ambiguous. Germline loops: CDR1 DFQATT, CDR2 SNEGSKA (reference sequence). The CDR3 sequence is 14 residues long.

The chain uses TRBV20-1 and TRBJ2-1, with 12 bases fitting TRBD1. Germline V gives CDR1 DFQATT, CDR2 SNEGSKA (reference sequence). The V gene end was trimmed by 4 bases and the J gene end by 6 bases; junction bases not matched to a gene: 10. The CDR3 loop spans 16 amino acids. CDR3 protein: CSATSTGQGARNEQFF. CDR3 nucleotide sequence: TGCAGTGCTACCTCTACGGGACAGGGGGCGCGCAATGAGCAGTTCTTC.

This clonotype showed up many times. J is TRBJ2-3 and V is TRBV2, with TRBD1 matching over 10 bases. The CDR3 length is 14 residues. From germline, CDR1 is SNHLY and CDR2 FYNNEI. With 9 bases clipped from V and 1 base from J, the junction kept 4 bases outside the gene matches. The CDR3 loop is CARGQGSRTDTQYF. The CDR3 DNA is TGTGCCAGGGGACAGGGGTCTCGCACAGATACGCAGTATTTT.

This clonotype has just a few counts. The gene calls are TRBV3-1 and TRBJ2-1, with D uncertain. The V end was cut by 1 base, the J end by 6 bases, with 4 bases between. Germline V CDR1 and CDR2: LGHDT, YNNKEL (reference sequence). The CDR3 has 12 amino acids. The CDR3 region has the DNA TGTGCCAGCAGCCAAGTGGGCAATGAGCAGTTCTTC. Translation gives CASSQVGNEQFF.

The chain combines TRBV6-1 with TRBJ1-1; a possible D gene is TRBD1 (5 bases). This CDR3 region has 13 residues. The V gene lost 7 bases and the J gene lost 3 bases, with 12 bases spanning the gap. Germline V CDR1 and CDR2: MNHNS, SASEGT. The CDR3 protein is CASKDTGYTEAFF. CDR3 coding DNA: TGTGCCAGCAAGGACACCGGGTACACTGAAGCTTTCTTT.

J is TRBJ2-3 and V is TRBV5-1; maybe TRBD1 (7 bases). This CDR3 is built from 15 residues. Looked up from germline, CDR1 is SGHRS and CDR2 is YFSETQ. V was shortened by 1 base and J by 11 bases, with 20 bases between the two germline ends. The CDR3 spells CASSLTGDFYNEQYF. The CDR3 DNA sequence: TGCGCCAGCAGCTTGACAGGGGACTTCTACAATGAGCAGTATTTT.

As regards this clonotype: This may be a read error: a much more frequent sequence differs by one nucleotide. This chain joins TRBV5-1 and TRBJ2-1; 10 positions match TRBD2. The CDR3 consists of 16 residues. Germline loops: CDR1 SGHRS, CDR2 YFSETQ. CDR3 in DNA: TGCGCCAGCAGCTTGGGGACTAGCGGCTCCTGCAATGAGCAGTTCTTC. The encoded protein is CASSLGTSGSCNEQFF.

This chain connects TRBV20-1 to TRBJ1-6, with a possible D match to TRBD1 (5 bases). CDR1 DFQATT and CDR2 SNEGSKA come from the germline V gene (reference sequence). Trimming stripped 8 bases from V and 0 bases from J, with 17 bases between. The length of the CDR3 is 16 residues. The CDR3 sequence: CSPFRQLCSYNSPLHF. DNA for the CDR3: TGCAGTCCTTTCCGACAGCTGTGCTCCTATAATTCACCCCTCCACTTT.

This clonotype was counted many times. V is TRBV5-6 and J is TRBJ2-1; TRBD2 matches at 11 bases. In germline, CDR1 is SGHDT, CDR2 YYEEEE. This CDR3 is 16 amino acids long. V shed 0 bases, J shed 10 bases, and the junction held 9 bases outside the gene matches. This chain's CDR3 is CASSLGFGTSGTEQFF. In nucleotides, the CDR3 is TGTGCCAGCAGCTTGGGTTTTGGGACTAGCGGAACAGAGCAGTTCTTC.

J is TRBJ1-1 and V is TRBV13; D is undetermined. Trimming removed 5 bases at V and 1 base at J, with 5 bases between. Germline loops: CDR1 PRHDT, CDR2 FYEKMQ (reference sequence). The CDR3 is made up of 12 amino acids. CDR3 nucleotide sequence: TGTGCCAGCAGCCTATCGAACACTGAAGCTTTCTTT. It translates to CASSLSNTEAFF. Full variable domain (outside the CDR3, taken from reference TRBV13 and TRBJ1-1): AAGVIQSPRHLIKEKRETATLKCYPIPRHDTVYWYQQGPGQDPQFLISFYEKMQSDKGSIPDRFSAQQFSDYHSELNMSSLELGDSALYFCASSLSNTEAFFGQGTRLTVV.

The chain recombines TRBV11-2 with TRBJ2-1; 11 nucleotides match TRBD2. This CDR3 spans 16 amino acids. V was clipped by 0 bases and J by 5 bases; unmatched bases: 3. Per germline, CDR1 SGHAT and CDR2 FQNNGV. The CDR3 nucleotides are TGTGCCAGCAGCTTAGATACTAGCGGGAGAGACAATGAGCAGTTCTTC. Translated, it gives CASSLDTSGRDNEQFF.

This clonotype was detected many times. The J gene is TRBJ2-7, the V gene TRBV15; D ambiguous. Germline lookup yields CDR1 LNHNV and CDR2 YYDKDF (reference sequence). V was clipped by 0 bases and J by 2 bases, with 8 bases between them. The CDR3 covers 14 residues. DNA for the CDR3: TGTGCCACCAGCAGAGATTACGGAACCTACGAGCAGTACTTC. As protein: CATSRDYGTYEQYF.

CDR3 DNA: TGTGCCACCAGTGATTGGGGGAATCAGCCCCAGCATTTT. Translating it yields CATSDWGNQPQHF. The chain couples TRBV24-1 to TRBJ1-5; perhaps TRBD1 as D (5 bases). The CDR3 spans 13 residues. V was shortened by 2 bases and J by 4 bases, with 5 bases between the two germline ends. The germline gives CDR1 KGHDR, CDR2 SFDVKD.

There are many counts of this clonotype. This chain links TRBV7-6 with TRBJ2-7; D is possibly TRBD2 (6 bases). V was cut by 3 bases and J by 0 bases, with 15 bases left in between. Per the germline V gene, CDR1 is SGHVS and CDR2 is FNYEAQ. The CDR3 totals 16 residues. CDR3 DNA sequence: TGTGCCAGCAGCTTGATATCTAGCGCTGACTCCTACGAGCAGTACTTC. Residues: CASSLISSADSYEQYF.

CDR3 nucleotide sequence: TGCAGTGCTAGAACCGGACGGAGCAGCTATGGCTACACCTTC. Protein: CSARTGRSSYGYTF. The chain links TRBV20-1 to TRBJ1-2; D ambiguous. CDR3 size: 14 residues. The germline V gene has CDR1 DFQATT and CDR2 SNEGSKA (reference sequence). Trimming took 2 bases from V and 4 from J, leaving 14 bases between them.

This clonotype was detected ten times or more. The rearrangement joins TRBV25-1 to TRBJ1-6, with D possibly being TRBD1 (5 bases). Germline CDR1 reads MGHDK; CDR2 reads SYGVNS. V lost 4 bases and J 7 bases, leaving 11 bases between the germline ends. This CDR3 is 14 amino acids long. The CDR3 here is CASSVGLNNSPLHF. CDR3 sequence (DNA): TGTGCCAGCAGTGTGGGACTGAACAATTCACCCCTCCACTTT. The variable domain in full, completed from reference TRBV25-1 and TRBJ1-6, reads EADIYQTPRYLVIGTGKKITLECSQTMGHDKMYWYQQDPGMELHLIHYSYGVNSTEKGDLSSESTVSRIRTEHFPLTLESARPSHTSQYLCASSVGLNNSPLHFGNGTRLTVT.

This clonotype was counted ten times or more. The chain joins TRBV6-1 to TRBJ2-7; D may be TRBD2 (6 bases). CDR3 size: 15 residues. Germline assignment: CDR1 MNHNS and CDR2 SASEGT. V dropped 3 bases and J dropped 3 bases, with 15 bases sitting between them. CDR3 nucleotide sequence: TGTGCCAGCAGTGAGTCCTTAGCGGAAGGCTACGAGCAGTACTTC. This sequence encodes CASSESLAEGYEQYF.

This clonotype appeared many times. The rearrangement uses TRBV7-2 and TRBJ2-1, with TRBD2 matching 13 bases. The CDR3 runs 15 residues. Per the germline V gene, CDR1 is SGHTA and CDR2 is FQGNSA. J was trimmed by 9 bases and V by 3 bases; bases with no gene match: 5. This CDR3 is CASSLWTSGSGEQFF. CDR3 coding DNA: TGTGCCAGCAGCTTGTGGACTAGCGGGAGTGGTGAGCAGTTCTTC.

The CDR3 DNA follows: TGTGCCAGCAGTTTATATGACAGCAACTACGAGCAGTACTTC. Translation: CASSLYDSNYEQYF. V is TRBV7-7 and J is TRBJ2-7, with D tentatively TRBD1 (5 bases). The CDR3 spans 14 residues. The V and J ends lost 6 bases and 3 bases respectively, with 15 bases between them. The germline gives CDR1 SSHAT, CDR2 FNYEAQ (reference sequence).

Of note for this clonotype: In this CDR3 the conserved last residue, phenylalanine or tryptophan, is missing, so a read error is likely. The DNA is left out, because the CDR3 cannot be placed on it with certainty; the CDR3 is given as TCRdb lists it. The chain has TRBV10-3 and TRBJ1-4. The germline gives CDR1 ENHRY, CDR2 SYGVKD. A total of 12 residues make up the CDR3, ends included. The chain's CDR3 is CAISESQFSPFV.

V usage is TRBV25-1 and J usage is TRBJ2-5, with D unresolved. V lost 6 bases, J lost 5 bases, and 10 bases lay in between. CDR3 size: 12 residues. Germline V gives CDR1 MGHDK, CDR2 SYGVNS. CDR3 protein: CASRRVGETQYF. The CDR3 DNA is TGTGCCAGCAGAAGGGTCGGGGAGACCCAGTACTTC.

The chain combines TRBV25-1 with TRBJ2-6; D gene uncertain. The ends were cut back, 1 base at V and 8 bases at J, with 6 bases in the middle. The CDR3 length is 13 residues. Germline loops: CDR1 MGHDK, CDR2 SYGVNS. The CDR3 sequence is CASSELGTNVLTF. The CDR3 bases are TGTGCCAGCAGTGAATTGGGGACCAACGTCCTGACTTTC. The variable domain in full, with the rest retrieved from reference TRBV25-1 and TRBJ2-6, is EADIYQTPRYLVIGTGKKITLECSQTMGHDKMYWYQQDPGMELHLIHYSYGVNSTEKGDLSSESTVSRIRTEHFPLTLESARPSHTSQYLCASSELGTNVLTFGAGSRLTVL.

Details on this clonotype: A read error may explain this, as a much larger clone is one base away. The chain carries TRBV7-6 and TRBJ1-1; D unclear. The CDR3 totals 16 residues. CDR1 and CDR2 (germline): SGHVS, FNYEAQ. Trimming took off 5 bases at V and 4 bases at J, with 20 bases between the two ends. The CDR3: CASSPSAAVMSTEAFF. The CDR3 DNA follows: TGTGCCAGCAGCCCGAGCGCAGCAGTAATGAGCACTGAAGCTTTCTTT.